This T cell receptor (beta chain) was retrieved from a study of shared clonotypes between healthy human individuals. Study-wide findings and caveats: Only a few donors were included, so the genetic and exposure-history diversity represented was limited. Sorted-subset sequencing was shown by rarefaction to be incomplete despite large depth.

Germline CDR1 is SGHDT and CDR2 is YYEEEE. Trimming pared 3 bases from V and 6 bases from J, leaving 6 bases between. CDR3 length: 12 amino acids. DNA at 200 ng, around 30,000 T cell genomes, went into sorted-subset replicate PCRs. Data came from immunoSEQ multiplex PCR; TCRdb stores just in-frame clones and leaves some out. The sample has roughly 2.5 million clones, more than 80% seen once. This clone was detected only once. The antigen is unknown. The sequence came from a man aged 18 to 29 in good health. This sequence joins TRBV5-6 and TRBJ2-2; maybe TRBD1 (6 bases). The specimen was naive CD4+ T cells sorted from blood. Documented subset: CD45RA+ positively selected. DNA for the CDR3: TGTGCCAGCAGCTGGACAGCCGGGGAGCTGTTTTTT. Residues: CASSWTAGELFF.